This T cell receptor beta chain was observed in a study of blood T cell repertoires in COVID-19. Clones were read by immunoSEQ multiplex PCR, and TCRdb kept only the in-frame ones, dropping some. The sample gives 150,000 to 200,000 clones, about four fifths of which show up once; about 15% is in the top ten. Germline V gene data show CDR1 as SGHTA and CDR2 as FQGTGA. The CDR3 extends over 16 amino acids. The V and J ends lost 2 bases and 7 bases, in that order; junction bases with no gene match: 5. V is TRBV7-3 and J is TRBJ1-6; 10 nucleotides line up with TRBD1. This clonotype originated in a woman older than 75 with acute or convalescent COVID-19. Sequenced sample: peripheral blood. CDR3 sequence reads: CASSLYGTGANSPLHF. The CDR3 DNA sequence: TGTGCCAGCAGCTTATATGGGACAGGGGCCAATTCACCCCTCCACTTT.